The 15 T cell receptor beta chains in this list originate from one sample, sequenced in a study of cytomegalovirus exposure and HLA in healthy donors. Primers for the PCR totalled 60 Vbeta and 13 Jbeta. TCRdb's table, derived via immunoSEQ multiplex PCR, lists solely in-frame clones and lacks some. Of 80,000 or so clones listed, roughly 76% are singletons. The sample consisted of PBMCs. The source of these receptors is a male donor in good health and CMV-seropositive.

The V call is TRBV7-7, the J call TRBJ2-1; 10 positions agree with TRBD2. The CDR3 loop spans 16 amino acids. CDR1 is SSHAT and CDR2 is FNYEAQ in the germline V gene (reference sequence). V gave up 1 base and J gave up 6 bases; unmatched junction bases: 6. The CDR3 spells CASSLGSVAGGNEQFF. Here the CDR3 DNA reads TGTGCCAGCAGCTTAGGTAGCGTAGCGGGAGGCAATGAGCAGTTCTTC.

The chain uses TRBV5-5 and TRBJ1-2; 7 positions agree with TRBD1. V shed 0 bases, J shed 4 bases, and the junction held 3 bases outside the gene matches. This CDR3 is 14 amino acids long. CDR1 is SGHKS, CDR2 YYEKEE, per germline (reference sequence). CDR3 in amino acids: CASSLATGSYGYTF. CDR3 DNA: TGTGCCAGCAGCTTGGCGACAGGGAGCTATGGCTACACCTTC.

The V and J genes are TRBV4-2 and TRBJ2-1; 10 bases fit TRBD1. J lost 7 bases, V lost 2 bases, and 5 bases had no gene match. Germline V gives CDR1 LGHNA, CDR2 YNFKEQ. CDR3 length: 15 amino acids. The CDR3 DNA reads as TGTGCCAGCAGCCAACCCCGACAGGGGGCGAATGAGCAGTTCTTC. Its translation: CASSQPRQGANEQFF.

V gene TRBV18 combines with J gene TRBJ1-2, with TRBD1 matching over 7 bases. Trimming cost V 6 bases and J 7 bases; bases outside gene matches: 11. The CDR3 is made up of 14 amino acids. CDR1 is KGHSH, CDR2 LQKENI, per germline. CDR3 loop: CASSQGTAEVGYTF. The CDR3 DNA sequence: TGTGCCAGCTCGCAAGGGACAGCGGAGGTTGGCTACACCTTC.

The V and J genes are TRBV2 and TRBJ2-7, with a tentative D call TRBD1 (5 bases). This CDR3 has 14 residues. Germline CDR1 is SNHLY and CDR2 is FYNNEI. V lost 3 bases and J lost 0, with 9 bases in between. CDR3 in DNA: TGTGCCAGCAGTGAGGGGCAGGGCTCCTACGAGCAGTACTTC. Translation: CASSEGQGSYEQYF.

V gene TRBV7-9 combines with J gene TRBJ2-4, with 8 bases that match TRBD1. Germline V gene lookup returns CDR1 SEHNR and CDR2 FQNEAQ (reference sequence). The trim removed 5 bases at V and 0 bases at J, leaving 6 bases unmatched. CDR3 length: 16 residues. This CDR3 reads CASSPQGVLAKNIQYF. CDR3 DNA: TGTGCCAGCAGCCCACAGGGGGTACTAGCCAAAAACATTCAGTACTTC.

This chain links TRBV6-4 with TRBJ2-1; 13 bases are a match to TRBD2. CDR1 is MRHNA, CDR2 SNTAGT, per germline. Losses at the gene ends were 4 bases for V and 6 bases for J; bases not matched to a gene: 0. The length of the CDR3 is 14 residues. The CDR3 loop is CASSGTSGSNEQFF. The CDR3 DNA follows: TGTGCCAGCAGTGGGACTAGCGGGAGCAATGAGCAGTTCTTC.

The chain combines TRBV7-2 with TRBJ1-3; D call uncertain. Trimming shortened V by 1 base and J by 0 bases, and 7 bases separated the two germline ends. Germline V gene data show CDR1 as SGHTA and CDR2 as FQGNSA. The CDR3 loop spans 15 amino acids. As DNA, the CDR3 is TGTGCCAGCAGCTTAGTGGGCAGCTCTGGAAACACCATATATTTT. Translated: CASSLVGSSGNTIYF.

The chain couples TRBV5-1 to TRBJ2-3; TRBD2 agrees at 12 bases. Losses at the gene ends were 5 bases for V and 6 bases for J; bases not matched to a gene: 7. Germline CDR1 reads SGHRS; CDR2 reads YFSETQ. The CDR3 runs 15 residues. In nucleotides, the CDR3 is TGCGCCAGCAGTTCCGCTAGCGGGGGGGTCGATACGCAGTATTTT. Translating gives CASSSASGGVDTQYF.

About this clone itself: The same CDR3 arises from other DNA sequences in this sample as well. The V gene is TRBV27, the J gene TRBJ2-7; TRBD1 is a possible D gene (6 bases). The CDR3 covers 14 residues. CDR1 and CDR2 from the germline V gene are MNHEY and SMNVEV (reference sequence). Trimming pared 2 bases from V and 3 bases from J, leaving 11 bases between. The CDR3 sequence is CASSLSGRGYEQYF. In nucleotides, the CDR3 is TGTGCCAGCAGTTTAAGCGGCAGGGGCTACGAGCAGTACTTC.

There are a few counts of this clone. The gene calls are TRBV12-5 and TRBJ2-7; the D gene is possibly TRBD2 (5 bases). The ends were cut back, 2 bases at V and 2 bases at J, with 7 bases in the middle. CDR1 and CDR2 from the germline V gene are LGHNT and FRNRAP. The CDR3 consists of 13 residues. The CDR3 DNA reads as TGTGCTAGTGGTTTGACCGGGGCCTACGAGCAGTACTTC. Translated, it gives CASGLTGAYEQYF.

For the CDR3, the DNA is TGCGCCAGCAGCTTTGGAGGGAATGAGCAGTTCTTC. As protein: CASSFGGNEQFF. The V and J genes are TRBV5-1 and TRBJ2-1, with a tentative D call TRBD2 (6 bases). Trimming shortened V by 2 bases and J by 7 bases, and 7 bases separated the two germline ends. This CDR3 spans 12 amino acids. Germline values: CDR1 SGHRS, CDR2 YFSETQ.

This chain connects TRBV5-6 to TRBJ2-1, with 8 bases identical to TRBD1. CDR3 size: 13 residues. The J segment lost 8 bases and the V segment lost 4 bases, leaving 5 bases of the junction unmatched. The germline V gene encodes CDR1 SGHDT and CDR2 YYEEEE. Here the CDR3 DNA reads TGTGCCAGCAGCCCAGGACAGGGCTATGAGCAGTTCTTC. Translating it yields CASSPGQGYEQFF.

The chain couples TRBV5-8 to TRBJ2-5; maybe TRBD1 (6 bases). V lost 6 bases and J 5 bases, leaving 14 bases between the germline ends. Germline V lookup: CDR1 SGHTS, CDR2 YDEGEE. The length of the CDR3 is 13 residues. The CDR3, as DNA: TGTGCCAGCATACAGGGAGTGATGGAGACCCAGTACTTC. This translates into CASIQGVMETQYF.

This clone showed up just a few times. CDR3 protein: CASSVGADTQYF. The CDR3 coding sequence is TGTGCCAGCAGCGTAGGCGCAGATACGCAGTATTTT. The gene calls are TRBV9 and TRBJ2-3, with D unresolved. The CDR3 covers 12 residues. With 0 bases removed from V and 4 bases from J, the gap between germline ends came to 3 bases. Looked up from germline, CDR1 is SGDLS and CDR2 is YYNGEE.